These T cell receptor beta chains were read from a single sample in a study of blood T cell repertoires in COVID-19. Using immunoSEQ multiplex PCR, the repertoire was profiled, and TCRdb retains in-frame clones only, with some absent. Seen here are under 200,000 clones, around 79% observed once, and the top ten hold roughly 17%. Sequencing used peripheral blood. The source of these receptors is a man aged 60 to 69 with active or convalescent COVID-19. Each CDR3 is given with its conserved first and last residue. The D gene is left open where the match is weak. The size of a clone is reported for some rows only, either as once, few or many, or as a class for expanded clones.

TGTGCCAGTAGTATCGGTAGAAGCGGGGAGCTGTTTTTT,CASSIGRSGELFF,TRBJ2-2,.,.,TRBV19
TGCAGCGTTGGGGGGGAGTCGGTGACTGAAGCTTTCTTT,CSVGGESVTEAFF,TRBJ1-1,.,.,TRBV29-1
TGTGCCAGCAGCTCCCAGGTCTACGAGCAGTACTTC,CASSSQVYEQYF,TRBJ2-7,.,.,TRBV7-2
TGTGCCAGCAGCTTAAAGGTAGAGCGCACGAGCTCCTACGAGCAGTACTTC,CASSLKVERTSSYEQYF,TRBJ2-7,.,.,TRBV7-8
TGTGCCTCCACAGGGAACAGCAATCAGCCCCAGCATTTT,CASTGNSNQPQHF,TRBJ1-5,few,.,TRBV30
TGTGCCAGTAGTGCAGCGGGGGGGAGCAATCAGCCCCAGCATTTT,CASSAAGGSNQPQHF,TRBJ1-5,.,.,TRBV19
TGTGCCAGCAGTTACGAGCGGATCACAGATACGCAGTATTTT,CASSYERITDTQYF,TRBJ2-3,.,.,TRBV6-2/TRBV6-3
TGTGCCAGCAGCCAAGCCGGGACACCGAACACTGAAGCTTTCTTT,CASSQAGTPNTEAFF,TRBJ1-1,.,.,TRBV6-2/TRBV6-3
TGTGCCAGCAGCGTAGGGCAGTTCTATGGCTACACCTTC,CASSVGQFYGYTF,TRBJ1-2,few,.,TRBV9
TGTGCCAGCAGTTTGCCGACAGGGGGGGCGGAGACCCAGTACTTC,CASSLPTGGAETQYF,TRBJ2-5,.,TRBD1,TRBV7-2
TGTGCCAGCAGCGTAGTCTGGACTAGCGGGAGGGATACGCAGTATTTT,CASSVVWTSGRDTQYF,TRBJ2-3,.,TRBD2,TRBV9
TGTGCCAGCAGCCCCGGACAAGTTAGCAATCAGCCCCAGCATTTT,CASSPGQVSNQPQHF,TRBJ1-5,.,.,TRBV7-2
TGCGCCAGCAGCCCAGCGGGAGGAAACATTCAGTACTTC,CASSPAGGNIQYF,TRBJ2-4,.,TRBD2,TRBV5-1
TGTGCCAGTAGTACAGGGGCCAATTCCTACGAGCAGTACTTC,CASSTGANSYEQYF,TRBJ2-7,.,.,TRBV19
TGTGCCACCAGCAGAGACGACAGGGACAATCAGCCCCAGCATTTT,CATSRDDRDNQPQHF,TRBJ1-5,.,TRBD1,TRBV15
TGTGCCAGCACCCAAGGGAGGGGGCGCGACGCTTTCTTT,CASTQGRGRDAFF,TRBJ1-1,once,TRBD1,TRBV7-9
TGCGCCAGCAGCCCCACAGGGGAAAAAACTGAAGCTTTCTTT,CASSPTGEKTEAFF,TRBJ1-1,.,TRBD1,TRBV5-1
TGTGCCAGCAGCTTAGCGGGAGCGGATACGCAGTATTTT,CASSLAGADTQYF,TRBJ2-3,.,.,TRBV11-2
TGCGCCAGCAGCCAGGAAAGGGGGGGACTAGCGCTAACCTACAATGAGCAGTTCTTC,CASSQERGGLALTYNEQFF,TRBJ2-1,.,TRBD2,TRBV4-1
TGTGCCAGCAGTCGCAGTACAGGGGGCTATTCACCCCTCCACTTT,CASSRSTGGYSPLHF,TRBJ1-6,.,TRBD1,TRBV28
TGCGCCAGCAGCCCCAGCGGTAGCTCCTACAATGAGCAGTTCTTC,CASSPSGSSYNEQFF,TRBJ2-1,.,.,TRBV5-1
TGTGCCAGCAGCTCCATCGGGACACCGAACACTGAAGCTTTCTTT,CASSSIGTPNTEAFF,TRBJ1-1,.,.,TRBV9
TGTGCCAGCAGCTTGTACAGGGGGAGCTATGGCTACACCTTC,CASSLYRGSYGYTF,TRBJ1-2,.,TRBD1,TRBV5-4
TGTGCCAGCAGACCACCGGACTACACAGATACGCAGTATTTT,CASRPPDYTDTQYF,TRBJ2-3,.,.,TRBV2
TGCGCCAGCAGCTTGGGGCTTATGGGGACTAACACTGAAGCTTTCTTT,CASSLGLMGTNTEAFF,TRBJ1-1,.,.,TRBV5-1
TGCGCCAGCAGCCAAGATATCACAGCCCAAGAGACCCAGTACTTC,CASSQDITAQETQYF,TRBJ2-5,.,.,TRBV4-1
TGTGCCAGCAGTTCCAGGGATCTCTTCTACGAGCAGTACTTC,CASSSRDLFYEQYF,TRBJ2-7,.,.,TRBV28
TGTGCCAGCGGGGTAGGGGATTCACCCCTCCACTTT,CASGVGDSPLHF,TRBJ1-6,.,.,TRBV7-9
TGTGCCAGCAGGGGGACAGCTCACGAGCAGTACTTC,CASRGTAHEQYF,TRBJ2-7,.,TRBD1,TRBV7-2
TGTGCCAGCAGCACTGGACAGGGAAACACCATATATTTT,CASSTGQGNTIYF,TRBJ1-3,.,.,TRBV11-2
TGCGCCAGCAGCCAAGGGGTCTTGGGACAGGATGGCTACACCTTC,CASSQGVLGQDGYTF,TRBJ1-2,.,TRBD1,TRBV4-3
TGTGCCAGCAGTGAAGCTGGGACAGGGGGCACTGAAGCTTTCTTT,CASSEAGTGGTEAFF,TRBJ1-1,.,TRBD1,TRBV28
TGTGCCAGTAGTCCACGACAGGGCGATTACGAGCAGTACTTC,CASSPRQGDYEQYF,TRBJ2-7,once,TRBD1,TRBV19
TGCGCCAGCAGTCGGACTAGCGGCCTTGATGAGCAGTTCTTC,CASSRTSGLDEQFF,TRBJ2-1,.,TRBD2,TRBV5-1
TGCAGCGCCCGACAGGGAAACATTCAGTACTTC,CSARQGNIQYF,TRBJ2-4,once,TRBD1,TRBV29-1
TGTGCCAGCAGCTCCCTAAGGGGGAGGGGGGCAGATACGCAGTATTTT,CASSSLRGRGADTQYF,TRBJ2-3,once,.,TRBV5-4
TGTGCCAGCAGCCAAGATAGACAGGGTGTAAGGAACACCGGGGAGCTGTTTTTT,CASSQDRQGVRNTGELFF,TRBJ2-2,few,TRBD1,TRBV3-1/TRBV3-2
TGTGCCAGCAGCTTAACAGGGTCCTCCTACGAGCAGTACTTC,CASSLTGSSYEQYF,TRBJ2-7,.,.,TRBV11-3
TGTGCCAGCAGCTTAGCGTTTATTGGGGGGGATGAGCAGTTCTTC,CASSLAFIGGDEQFF,TRBJ2-1,.,TRBD2,TRBV7-2
TGTGCCAGCAGCTTCGGACAGACCTACGAGCAGTACTTC,CASSFGQTYEQYF,TRBJ2-7,.,.,TRBV7-7
TGTGCCAGTAAAACAGGGCTGAACACTGAAGCTTTCTTT,CASKTGLNTEAFF,TRBJ1-1,.,.,TRBV19
TGTGCCAGCAGCTTAGAGGGACTAGCGGGAGTGACAGATACGCAGTATTTT,CASSLEGLAGVTDTQYF,TRBJ2-3,.,TRBD2,TRBV11-2
TGTGCCATCAGTGGGGGACAGGGGACAGCTTTCTTT,CAISGGQGTAFF,TRBJ1-1,.,TRBD1,TRBV10-3
TGTGCCAGCAGCCAAGAGTGGAGTGAGCAGTTCTTC,CASSQEWSEQFF,TRBJ2-1,.,.,TRBV6-2/TRBV6-3
TGTGCCAGCAGCTCTCCGGGACAGGGTTACGAGCAGTACTTC,CASSSPGQGYEQYF,TRBJ2-7,once,TRBD1,TRBV5-6
TGTGCCAGCAGCTTACAGCACATGAACACTGAAGCTTTCTTT,CASSLQHMNTEAFF,TRBJ1-1,few,.,TRBV5-5
TGTGCCAGCAGCAAAAAGCCGGGACTAGCGGGAGTATGGTTC,CASSKKPGLAGVWF,TRBJ2-7,once,.,TRBV21-1
TGTGCCAGCAGCCCGCGGGGGACAGGGCCCCCGATTAATGAAAAACTGTTTTTT,CASSPRGTGPPINEKLFF,TRBJ1-4,.,TRBD1,TRBV5-6
TGTGCCAGCCACGAGTACAGGGCTGGTGGAATCGGGGAGCTGTTTTTT,CASHEYRAGGIGELFF,TRBJ2-2,.,.,TRBV28
TGTGCCAGCAGTCTCGAACAGGGCTACGAGCAGTACTTC,CASSLEQGYEQYF,TRBJ2-7,many,.,TRBV3-1/TRBV3-2
TGCGCCAGCAGCTTGGCCACCAGCACTGAAGCTTTCTTT,CASSLATSTEAFF,TRBJ1-1,.,.,TRBV5-1
TGTGCCAGCAGCTTAGCTCCCGGGGGGACTGAAGCTTTCTTT,CASSLAPGGTEAFF,TRBJ1-1,.,.,TRBV7-9
TGTGCCAGCAGCCTAGGCTCAGGGAGGGTTTACGAGCAGTACTTC,CASSLGSGRVYEQYF,TRBJ2-7,.,TRBD2,TRBV9
TGTGCCAGCAGCTCGGCCAGGGGGCTTTCGCGCCTCCACAATGAGCAGTTCTTC,CASSSARGLSRLHNEQFF,TRBJ2-1,.,TRBD1,TRBV5-7